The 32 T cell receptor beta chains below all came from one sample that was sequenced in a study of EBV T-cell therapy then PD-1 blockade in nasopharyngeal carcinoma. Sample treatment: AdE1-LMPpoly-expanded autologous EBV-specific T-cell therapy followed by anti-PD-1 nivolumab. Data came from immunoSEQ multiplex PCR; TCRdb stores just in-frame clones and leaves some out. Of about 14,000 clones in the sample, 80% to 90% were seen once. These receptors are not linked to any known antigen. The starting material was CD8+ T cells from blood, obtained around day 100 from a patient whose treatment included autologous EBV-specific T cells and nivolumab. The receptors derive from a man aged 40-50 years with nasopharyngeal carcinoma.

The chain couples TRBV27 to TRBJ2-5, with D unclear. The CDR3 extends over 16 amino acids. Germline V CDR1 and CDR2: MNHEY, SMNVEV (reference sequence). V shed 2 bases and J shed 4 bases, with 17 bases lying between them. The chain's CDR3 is CASSLRVGSPPETQYF. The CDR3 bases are TGTGCCAGCAGTTTAAGGGTAGGATCCCCCCCAGAGACCCAGTACTTC.

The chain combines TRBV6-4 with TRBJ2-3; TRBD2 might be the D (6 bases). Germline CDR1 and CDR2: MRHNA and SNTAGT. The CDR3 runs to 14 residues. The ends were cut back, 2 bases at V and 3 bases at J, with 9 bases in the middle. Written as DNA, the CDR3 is TGTGCCAGCAGTGACGGGGGGACGACAGATACGCAGTATTTT. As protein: CASSDGGTTDTQYF.

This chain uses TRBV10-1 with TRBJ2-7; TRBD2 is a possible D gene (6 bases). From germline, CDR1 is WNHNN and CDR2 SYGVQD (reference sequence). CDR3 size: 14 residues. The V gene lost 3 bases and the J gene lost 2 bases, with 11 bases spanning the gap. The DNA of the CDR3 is TGCGCCAGCAGTGAACCTAGCGCGACCTACGAGCAGTACTTC. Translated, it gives CASSEPSATYEQYF.

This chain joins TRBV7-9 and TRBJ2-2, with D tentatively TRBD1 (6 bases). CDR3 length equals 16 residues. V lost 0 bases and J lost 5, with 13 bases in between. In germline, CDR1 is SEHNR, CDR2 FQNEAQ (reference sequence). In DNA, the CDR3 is TGTGCCAGCAGCTTAGCGGGGGCCACCTCTACCGGGGAGCTGTTTTTT. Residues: CASSLAGATSTGELFF.

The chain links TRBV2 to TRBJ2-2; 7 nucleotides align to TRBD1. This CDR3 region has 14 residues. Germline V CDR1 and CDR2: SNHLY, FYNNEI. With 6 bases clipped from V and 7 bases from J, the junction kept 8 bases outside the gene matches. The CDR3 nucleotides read TGTGCCAGCAGAGGACAGGATTTGGGCGGGGAGCTGTTTTTT. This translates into CASRGQDLGGELFF. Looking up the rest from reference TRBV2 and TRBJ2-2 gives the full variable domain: EPEVTQTPSHQVTQMGQEVILRCVPISNHLYFYWYRQILGQKVEFLVSFYNNEISEKSEIFDDQFSVERPDGSNFTLKIRSTKLEDSAMYFCASRGQDLGGELFFGEGSRLTVL.

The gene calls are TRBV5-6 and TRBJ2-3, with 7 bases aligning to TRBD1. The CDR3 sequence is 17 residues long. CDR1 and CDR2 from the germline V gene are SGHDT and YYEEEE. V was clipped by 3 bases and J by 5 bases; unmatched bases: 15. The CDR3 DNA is TGTGCCAGCAGCTCCTTACAGGGGTCGCCAGATTTAGATACGCAGTATTTT. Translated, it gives CASSSLQGSPDLDTQYF.

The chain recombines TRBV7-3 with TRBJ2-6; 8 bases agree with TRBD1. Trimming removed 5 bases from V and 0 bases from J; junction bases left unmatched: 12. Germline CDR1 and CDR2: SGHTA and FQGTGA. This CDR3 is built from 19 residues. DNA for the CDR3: TGTGCCAGCAGCCAACCGGGACAGGTATACGCCTCTGGGGCCAACGTCCTGACTTTC. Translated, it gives CASSQPGQVYASGANVLTF.

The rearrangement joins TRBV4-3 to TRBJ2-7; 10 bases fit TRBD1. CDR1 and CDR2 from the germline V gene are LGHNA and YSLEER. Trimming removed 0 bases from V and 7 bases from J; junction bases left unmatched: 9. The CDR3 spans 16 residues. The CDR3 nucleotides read TGCGCCAGCAGCCAAGATGATCGACAGGGGGCGCGTGAGCAGTACTTC. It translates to CASSQDDRQGAREQYF.

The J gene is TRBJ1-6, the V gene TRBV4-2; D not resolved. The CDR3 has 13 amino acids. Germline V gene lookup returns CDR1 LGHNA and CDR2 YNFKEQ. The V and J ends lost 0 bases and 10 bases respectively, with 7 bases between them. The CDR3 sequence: CASSQETTSPLHF. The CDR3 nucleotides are TGTGCCAGCAGCCAAGAGACAACCTCACCCCTCCACTTT.

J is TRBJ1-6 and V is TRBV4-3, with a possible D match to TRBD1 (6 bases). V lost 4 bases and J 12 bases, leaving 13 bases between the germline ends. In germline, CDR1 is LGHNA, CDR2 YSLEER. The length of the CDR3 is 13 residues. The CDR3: CASSPGTPIPLHF. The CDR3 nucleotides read TGCGCCAGCAGCCCTGGGACACCGATACCCCTCCACTTT.

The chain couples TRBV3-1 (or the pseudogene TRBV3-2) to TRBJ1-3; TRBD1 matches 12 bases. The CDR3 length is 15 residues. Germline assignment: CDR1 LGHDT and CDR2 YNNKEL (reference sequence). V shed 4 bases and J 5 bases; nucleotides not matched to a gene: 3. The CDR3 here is CASSPGTGGRNTIYF. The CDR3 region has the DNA TGTGCCAGCAGCCCCGGGACAGGGGGCAGAAACACCATATATTTT.

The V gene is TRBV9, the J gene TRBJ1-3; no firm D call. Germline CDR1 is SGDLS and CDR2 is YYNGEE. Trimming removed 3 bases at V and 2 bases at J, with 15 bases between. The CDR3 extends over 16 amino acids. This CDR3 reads CASSGGGPAAGNTIYF. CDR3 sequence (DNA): TGTGCCAGCAGCGGTGGTGGGCCGGCGGCTGGAAACACCATATATTTT.

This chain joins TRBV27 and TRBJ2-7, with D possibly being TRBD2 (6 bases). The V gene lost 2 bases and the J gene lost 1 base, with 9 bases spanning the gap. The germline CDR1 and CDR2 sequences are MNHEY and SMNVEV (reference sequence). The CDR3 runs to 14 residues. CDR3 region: CASSLLGTSYEQYF. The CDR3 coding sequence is TGTGCCAGCAGTTTACTAGGGACTTCCTACGAGCAGTACTTC.

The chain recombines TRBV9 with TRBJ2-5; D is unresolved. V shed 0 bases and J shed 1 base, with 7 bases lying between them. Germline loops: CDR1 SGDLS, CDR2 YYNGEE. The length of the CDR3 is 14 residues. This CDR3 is CASSVGPPQETQYF. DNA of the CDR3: TGTGCCAGCAGCGTAGGTCCACCCCAAGAGACCCAGTACTTC.

The CDR3 coding sequence is TGCGCCAGCAGCTTTGGAGATACGCAGTATTTT. Protein product: CASSFGDTQYF. The J gene is TRBJ2-3, the V gene TRBV5-1; D remains unclear. Germline loops: CDR1 SGHRS, CDR2 YFSETQ. Trimming removed 2 bases at V and 5 bases at J, with 3 bases between. The length of the CDR3 is 11 residues.

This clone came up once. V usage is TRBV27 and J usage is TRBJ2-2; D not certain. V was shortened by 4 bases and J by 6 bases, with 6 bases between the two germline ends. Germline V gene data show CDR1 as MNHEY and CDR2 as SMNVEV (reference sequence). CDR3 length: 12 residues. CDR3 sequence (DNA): TGTGCCAGCAGTTCAGTGCCCGGGGAGCTGTTTTTT. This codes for CASSSVPGELFF.

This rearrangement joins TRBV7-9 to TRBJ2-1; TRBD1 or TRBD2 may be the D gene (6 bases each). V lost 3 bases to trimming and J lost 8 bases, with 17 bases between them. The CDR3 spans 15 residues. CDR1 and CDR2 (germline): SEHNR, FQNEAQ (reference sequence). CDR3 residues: CASSFWEAGAYEQFF. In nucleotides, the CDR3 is TGTGCCAGCAGCTTTTGGGAGGCAGGGGCCTATGAGCAGTTCTTC.

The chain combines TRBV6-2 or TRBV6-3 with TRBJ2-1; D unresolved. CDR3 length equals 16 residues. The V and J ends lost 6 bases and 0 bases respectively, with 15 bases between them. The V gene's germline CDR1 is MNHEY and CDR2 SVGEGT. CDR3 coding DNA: TGTGCCAGCAGCCCACCATCAGGTCGCTCCTACAATGAGCAGTTCTTC. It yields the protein CASSPPSGRSYNEQFF.

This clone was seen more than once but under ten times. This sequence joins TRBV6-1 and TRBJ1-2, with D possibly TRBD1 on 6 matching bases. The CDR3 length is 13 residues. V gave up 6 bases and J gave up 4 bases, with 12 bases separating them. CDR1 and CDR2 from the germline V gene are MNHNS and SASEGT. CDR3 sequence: CASSPDSAYGYTF. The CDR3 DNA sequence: TGTGCCAGCAGCCCGGACAGCGCCTATGGCTACACCTTC.

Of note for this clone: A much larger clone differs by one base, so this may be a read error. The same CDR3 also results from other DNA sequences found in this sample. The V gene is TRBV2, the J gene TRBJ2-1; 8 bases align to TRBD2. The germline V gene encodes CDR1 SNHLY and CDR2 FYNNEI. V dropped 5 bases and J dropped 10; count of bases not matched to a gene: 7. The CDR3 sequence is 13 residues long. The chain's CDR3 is CASSTSGGAEQFF. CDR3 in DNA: TGTGCCAGCAGTACTAGCGGAGGGGCAGAGCAGTTCTTC.

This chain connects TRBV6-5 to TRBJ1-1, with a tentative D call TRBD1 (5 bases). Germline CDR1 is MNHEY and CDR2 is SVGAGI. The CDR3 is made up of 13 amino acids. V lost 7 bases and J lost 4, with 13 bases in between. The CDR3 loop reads CASTGGEATEAFF. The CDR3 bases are TGTGCCAGCACCGGGGGAGAGGCCACTGAAGCTTTCTTT.

The CDR3 protein is CASSPTGLKYEQYF. The CDR3 DNA reads TGTGCCAGCAGTCCCACAGGGTTGAAGTACGAGCAGTACTTC. This chain joins TRBV25-1 and TRBJ2-7, with D possibly being TRBD1 (6 bases). This CDR3 comprises 14 residues. CDR1 is MGHDK and CDR2 is SYGVNS in the germline V gene. Trimming cost V 5 bases and J 4 bases, with 15 bases left between them.

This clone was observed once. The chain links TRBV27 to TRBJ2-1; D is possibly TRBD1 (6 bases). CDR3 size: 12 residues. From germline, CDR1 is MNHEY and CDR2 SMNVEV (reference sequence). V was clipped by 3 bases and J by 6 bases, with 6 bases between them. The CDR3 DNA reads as TGTGCCAGCAGTTTCAGGGGCAATGAGCAGTTCTTC. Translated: CASSFRGNEQFF.

The CDR3 DNA is TGTGCCAGCACCTTTACCCCGATCTCTGGGGCCAACGTCCTGACTTTC. Translated: CASTFTPISGANVLTF. The gene calls are TRBV28 and TRBJ2-6; D remains unclear. CDR1 and CDR2 (germline): MDHEN, SYDVKM. The V end lost 7 bases, the J end lost 0 bases, and 13 bases lay between the germline ends. The CDR3 extends over 16 amino acids.

The CDR3 nucleotides read TGCAGTGCTTGGGATTCCTACGAGCAGTACTTC. Amino acid sequence: CSAWDSYEQYF. The chain carries TRBV20-1 and TRBJ2-7; D is unresolved. Germline V gene sequence: CDR1 DFQATT, CDR2 SNEGSKA (reference sequence). This CDR3 comprises 11 residues. V was clipped by 5 bases and J by 1 base, with 6 bases between them.

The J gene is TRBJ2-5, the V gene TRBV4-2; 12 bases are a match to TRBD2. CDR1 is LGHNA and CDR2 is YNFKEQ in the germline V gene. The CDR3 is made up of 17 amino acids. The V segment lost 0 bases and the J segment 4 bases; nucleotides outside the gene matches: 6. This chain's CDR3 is CASSQDGASGGAETQYF. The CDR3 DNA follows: TGTGCCAGCAGCCAAGATGGGGCTAGCGGGGGGGCAGAGACCCAGTACTTC.

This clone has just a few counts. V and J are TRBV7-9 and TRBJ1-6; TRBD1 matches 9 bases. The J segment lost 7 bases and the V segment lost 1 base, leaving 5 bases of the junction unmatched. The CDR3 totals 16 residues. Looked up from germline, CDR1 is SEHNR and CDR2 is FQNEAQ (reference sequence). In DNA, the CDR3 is TGTGCCAGCAGCTTAGGGGAGGACAGGGGCAATTCACCCCTCCACTTT. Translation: CASSLGEDRGNSPLHF.

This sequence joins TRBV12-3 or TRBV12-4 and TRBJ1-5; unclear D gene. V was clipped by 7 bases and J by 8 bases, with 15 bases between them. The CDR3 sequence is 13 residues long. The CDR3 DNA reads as TGTGCCAGCACCGATAGTCCTAAGAAGCCCCAGCATTTT. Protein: CASTDSPKKPQHF.

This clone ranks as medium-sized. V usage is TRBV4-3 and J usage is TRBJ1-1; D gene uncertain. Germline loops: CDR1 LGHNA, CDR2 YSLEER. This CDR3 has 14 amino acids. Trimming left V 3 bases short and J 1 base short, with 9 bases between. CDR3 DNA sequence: TGCGCCAGCAGCCACATGACGGCGAACACTGAAGCTTTCTTT. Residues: CASSHMTANTEAFF.

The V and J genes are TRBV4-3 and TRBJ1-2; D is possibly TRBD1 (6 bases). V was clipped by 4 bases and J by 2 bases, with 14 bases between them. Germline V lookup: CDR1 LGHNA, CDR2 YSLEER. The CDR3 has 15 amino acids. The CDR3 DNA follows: TGCGCCAGCAGCCCTATGACGGGGGCGAACTATGGCTACACCTTC. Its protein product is CASSPMTGANYGYTF.

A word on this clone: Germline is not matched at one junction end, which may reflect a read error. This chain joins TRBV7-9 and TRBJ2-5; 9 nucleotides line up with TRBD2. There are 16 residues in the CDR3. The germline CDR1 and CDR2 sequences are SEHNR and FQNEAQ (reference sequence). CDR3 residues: CASSLVLAGPKDTQYF. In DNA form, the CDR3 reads TGTGCCAGCAGCTTAGTTCTAGCGGGGCCTAAAGATACCCAGTACTTC.

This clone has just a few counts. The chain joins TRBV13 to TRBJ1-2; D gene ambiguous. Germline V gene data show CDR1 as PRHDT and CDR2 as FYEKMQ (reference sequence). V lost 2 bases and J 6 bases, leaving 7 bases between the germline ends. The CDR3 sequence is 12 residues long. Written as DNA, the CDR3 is TGTGCCAGCAGCTTATCCGGTAATGGCTACACCTTC. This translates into CASSLSGNGYTF. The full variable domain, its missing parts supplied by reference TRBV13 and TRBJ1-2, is AAGVIQSPRHLIKEKRETATLKCYPIPRHDTVYWYQQGPGQDPQFLISFYEKMQSDKGSIPDRFSAQQFSDYHSELNMSSLELGDSALYFCASSLSGNGYTFGSGTRLTVV.